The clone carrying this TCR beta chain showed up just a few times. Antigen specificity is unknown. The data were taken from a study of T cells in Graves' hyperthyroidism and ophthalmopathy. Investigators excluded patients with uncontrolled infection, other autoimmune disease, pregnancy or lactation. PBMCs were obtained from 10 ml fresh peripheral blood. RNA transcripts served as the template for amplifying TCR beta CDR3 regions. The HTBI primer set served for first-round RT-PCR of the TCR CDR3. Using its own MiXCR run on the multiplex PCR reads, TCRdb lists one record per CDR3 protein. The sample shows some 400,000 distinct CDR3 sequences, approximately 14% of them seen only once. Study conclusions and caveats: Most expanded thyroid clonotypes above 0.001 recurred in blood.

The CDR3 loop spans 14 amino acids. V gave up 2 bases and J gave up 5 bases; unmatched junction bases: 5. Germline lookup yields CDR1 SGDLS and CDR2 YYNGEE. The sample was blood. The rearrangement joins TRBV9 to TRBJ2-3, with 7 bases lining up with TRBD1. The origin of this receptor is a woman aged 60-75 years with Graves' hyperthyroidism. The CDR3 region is CASSVRDSGDTQYF. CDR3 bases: TGTGCCAGCAGCGTCCGGGACAGTGGAGATACGCAGTATTTT. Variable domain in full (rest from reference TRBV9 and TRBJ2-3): DSGVTQTPKHLITATGQRVTLRCSPRSGDLSVYWYQQSLDQGLQFLIQYYNGEERAKGNILERFSAQQFPDLHSELNLSSLELGDSALYFCASSVRDSGDTQYFGPGTRLTVL.